Included here is one T cell receptor beta chain sequence, with context. What it binds is unknown. These data belong to a study of identical twins. Study-level findings and limits: Carriage of fewer insertions was seen in abundant cord blood beta clonotypes, whereas memory repertoires showed none.

CDR3 length equals 17 residues. The V end lost 7 bases, the J end lost 2 bases, and 23 bases lay between the germline ends. Germline lookup yields CDR1 SEHNR and CDR2 FQNEAQ (reference sequence). TCRdb re-analysed the 5' RACE reads in MiXCR, keeping a single row per CDR3 protein. The table includes roughly 690,000 distinct CDR3 sequences, around 20% detected once. The data were also submitted as part of a second study, on T cells expressing NK-cell markers. That publication notes: As a fraction of CD8+ T cells, dominant NKG2C+ clonotypes reached roughly 1.0-7.5% in more than five donors.

This chain joins TRBV7-9 and TRBJ1-2, with D maybe TRBD1 (5 bases). The TCR originated in a woman aged 18-30 years in good health. Sequencing input: PBMCs. The CDR3 spells CASTFGGTAAENYGYTF. CDR3 in DNA: TGTGCCAGCACCTTCGGAGGGACTGCGGCTGAAAACTATGGCTACACCTTC.